The 9 T cell receptor beta chains below were found in one sample sequenced in a study of blood T cell repertoires in COVID-19. Sequencing was performed with immunoSEQ multiplex PCR; in TCRdb, only in-frame clones are kept and a portion is missing. The sample has approximately 120,000 clones; around nine tenths are singletons. Sequenced material: peripheral blood. The receptors originated from a human donor with acute or convalescent COVID-19. The donor label of this sample is uncertain.

This clone was observed a single time. The chain couples TRBV5-6 to TRBJ1-3; D call uncertain. Germline-derived CDR1 and CDR2 are SGHDT and YYEEEE. The CDR3 runs to 15 residues. Trimming stripped 1 base from V and 0 bases from J, with 8 bases between. This CDR3 reads CASSLYDTSGNTIYF. In DNA, the CDR3 is TGTGCCAGCAGCTTGTACGACACCTCTGGAAACACCATATATTTT.

The CDR3 DNA reads TGTGCCAGCAGTTACCAGTTGGGGCGGTATGGCTACACCTTC. It is translated as CASSYQLGRYGYTF. The chain uses TRBV6-2 or TRBV6-3 and TRBJ1-2, with D perhaps matching TRBD1 (5 bases). V lost 2 bases, J lost 5 bases, and 12 bases lay in between. Germline V gives CDR1 MNHEY, CDR2 SVGEGT. The CDR3 has 14 amino acids.

V and J are TRBV2 and TRBJ2-1; TRBD2 matches 9 bases. Germline CDR1 and CDR2: SNHLY and FYNNEI. Trimming took 8 bases from V and 7 from J; bases not matched to a gene: 12. This CDR3 region has 15 residues. DNA for the CDR3: TGTGCCAGCCAACCCCCAAGCGGGAGGAATAATGAGCAGTTCTTC. Encoded protein: CASQPPSGRNNEQFF. The variable domain in full, with the rest retrieved from reference TRBV2 and TRBJ2-1, is EPEVTQTPSHQVTQMGQEVILRCVPISNHLYFYWYRQILGQKVEFLVSFYNNEISEKSEIFDDQFSVERPDGSNFTLKIRSTKLEDSAMYFCASQPPSGRNNEQFFGPGTRLTVL.

The chain uses TRBV7-9 and TRBJ1-5; D is perhaps TRBD1 (5 bases). Trimming shortened V by 1 base and J by 6 bases, and 10 bases separated the two germline ends. The CDR3 is 14 amino acids. Germline CDR1 is SEHNR and CDR2 is FQNEAQ (reference sequence). CDR3 coding DNA: TGTGCCAGCAGCTTAGAAGGACACGGTCAGCCCCAGCATTTT. As protein: CASSLEGHGQPQHF.

The rearrangement links TRBV19 to TRBJ2-1; 12 bases match TRBD1. The CDR3 is made up of 15 amino acids. V lost 4 bases to trimming and J lost 9 bases; unmatched junction nucleotides: 7. Germline values: CDR1 LNHDA, CDR2 SQIVND (reference sequence). The DNA for the CDR3 is TGTGCCAGTAGTACAACCGGGACAGGGGGCGTTGAGCAGTTCTTC. This encodes CASSTTGTGGVEQFF.

This rearrangement joins TRBV6-2 or TRBV6-3 to TRBJ1-2; a possible D gene is TRBD1 (5 bases). Germline V gene sequence: CDR1 MNHEY, CDR2 SVGEGT. The ends were cut back, 1 base at V and 5 bases at J, with 11 bases in the middle. There are 14 residues in the CDR3. The CDR3 coding sequence is TGTGCCAGCAGTTACTACGGGACTCCTTATGGCTACACCTTC. It specifies CASSYYGTPYGYTF.

J is TRBJ1-2 and V is TRBV4-1; 9 positions agree with TRBD1. From germline, CDR1 is MGHRA and CDR2 YSYEKL. The CDR3 runs 15 residues. The V gene end was trimmed by 2 bases and the J gene end by 2 bases; junction bases not matched to a gene: 3. The CDR3 bases are TGCGCCAGCAGCCAATCTACAGGGGGCAACTATGGCTACACCTTC. It codes for CASSQSTGGNYGYTF.

The genes are TRBV6-5 and TRBJ1-2; 8 bases are a match to TRBD1. V dropped 2 bases and J dropped 4; count of bases not matched to a gene: 3. The CDR3 spans 14 residues. Germline CDR1 is MNHEY and CDR2 is SVGAGI. CDR3 loop: CASSYAGGGYGYTF. The CDR3 region has the DNA TGTGCCAGCAGTTACGCAGGGGGCGGCTATGGCTACACCTTC.

This clone was detected a few times. This chain connects TRBV6-5 to TRBJ2-2, with D possibly being TRBD2 (6 bases). The CDR3 spans 14 residues. The V gene lost 2 bases and the J gene lost 4 bases, with 8 bases spanning the gap. Per the germline V gene, CDR1 is MNHEY and CDR2 is SVGAGI. CDR3 loop: CASSYGGSTGELFF. The DNA of the CDR3 is TGTGCCAGCAGTTACGGGGGGAGCACCGGGGAGCTGTTTTTT.